In its sample, the clone carrying this TCR beta chain was seen once. The antigen remains unidentified. This CDR3 is built from 16 residues. In germline, CDR1 is KGHDR, CDR2 SFDVKD. V shed 11 bases and J 4 bases; nucleotides not matched to a gene: 17. This entry comes from a study of T cell responses to AZD1222 COVID-19 vaccine. Profiling relied on immunoSEQ multiplex PCR, and the TCRdb table lists in-frame clones only, not all of them. The sample comprises over 70,000 clones, 85% of which are singletons, and around 21% rests with the top ten. Study results and limitations: Unmutated variant regions are reportedly the target of nearly half of TCRs that are spike-specific. Following two doses of AZD1222, Spike-specific TCR breadth and depth rose.

Sequencing used peripheral blood, obtained on day 0 of AZD1222 vaccination. The rearrangement uses TRBV24-1 and TRBJ1-1; 8 bases align to TRBD1. The source of this sequence is an adult in good health. CDR3 coding DNA: TGTGCCATGTTCTTCGCGGGACAGGACGGTTGCACTGAAGCTTTCTTT. It encodes CAMFFAGQDGCTEAFF.